Listed here are 14 T cell receptor beta chains from one sample, sequenced in a study of identical twins. Using its own MiXCR run on the 5' RACE reads, TCRdb lists one record per CDR3 protein. The top ten clones hold around 8.3% of a sample with approximately 240,000 distinct CDR3 sequences, about an eighth of them seen once. Sequences were obtained from memory (CD45RO+) T cells sorted from blood. Receptors were obtained from a woman aged 18 to 35 in good health.

The rearrangement joins TRBV20-1 to TRBJ1-1; D not certain. The germline CDR1 and CDR2 sequences are DFQATT and SNEGSKA (reference sequence). The V end lost 2 bases, the J end lost 0 bases, and 4 bases lay between the germline ends. The CDR3 length is 12 residues. CDR3 sequence reads: CSARQLNTEAFF. The CDR3 DNA reads TGCAGTGCTAGACAGCTGAACACTGAAGCTTTCTTT.

Many counts were recorded for this clonotype. The J gene is TRBJ1-5, the V gene TRBV12-3 or TRBV12-4; D gene ambiguous. The CDR3 runs to 13 residues. The V and J ends lost 3 bases and 7 bases respectively, with 10 bases between them. The CDR3 here is CASSLRGSQPQHF. The CDR3 DNA sequence: TGTGCCAGCAGTTTGCGGGGAAGCCAGCCCCAGCATTTT.

This clonotype was detected a few times. The V and J genes are TRBV7-2 and TRBJ2-7; D uncertain. This CDR3 is built from 14 residues. V lost 0 bases to trimming and J lost 6 bases, with 12 bases between them. Germline CDR1 and CDR2: SGHTA and FQGNSA. CDR3: CASSLAATSGEQYF. CDR3 sequence (DNA): TGTGCCAGCAGCTTAGCGGCGACATCGGGCGAGCAGTACTTC.

This sequence joins TRBV27 and TRBJ2-1, with D tentatively TRBD1 (5 bases). This CDR3 is 15 amino acids long. Per the germline V gene, CDR1 is MNHEY and CDR2 is SMNVEV (reference sequence). V shed 5 bases and J shed 6 bases, with 17 bases lying between them. The CDR3 DNA is TGTGCCAGCAGTCCCCTTGACAGTAGGAGCAATGAGCAGTTCTTC. Translating gives CASSPLDSRSNEQFF.

This clonotype has just a few counts. The rearrangement links TRBV15 to TRBJ2-3, with D unresolved. The CDR3 runs 12 residues. The ends were cut back, 5 bases at V and 5 bases at J, with 8 bases in the middle. Per germline, CDR1 LNHNV and CDR2 YYDKDF (reference sequence). The CDR3 is CATSPGRDTQYF. The CDR3 DNA reads TGTGCCACCAGCCCAGGAAGAGATACGCAGTATTTT.

This chain uses TRBV18 with TRBJ2-6; D might be TRBD2 (6 bases). Germline CDR1 and CDR2: KGHSH and LQKENI. This CDR3 contains 16 residues. Between the trimmed V and J ends, which lost 8 bases and 0 bases, there was a span of 14 bases. Here the CDR3 reads CASHGGSVSGANVLTF. Here the CDR3 DNA reads TGTGCCAGCCACGGGGGATCCGTCTCTGGGGCCAACGTCCTGACTTTC.

The table lists this clonotype with a few counts. The chain carries TRBV7-9 and TRBJ1-2, with D unclear. V was pared by 2 bases and J by 1 base, with 11 bases between. The CDR3 runs 15 residues. The germline gives CDR1 SEHNR, CDR2 FQNEAQ (reference sequence). CDR3 in DNA: TGTGCCAGCAGCTTACTGACGGAGATTAACTATGGCTACACCTTC. This sequence encodes CASSLLTEINYGYTF.

The genes are TRBV7-8 and TRBJ2-7; D may match TRBD1 or TRBD2 (5 bases each). The germline gives CDR1 SGHVS, CDR2 FQNEAQ. This CDR3 has 14 residues. Trimming removed 5 bases from V and 5 bases from J, with 16 bases in between. The CDR3 nucleotides are TGTGCCAGCAGCCCCCTGACTCGGGGCCACGAGCAGTACTTC. Protein product: CASSPLTRGHEQYF.

The chain uses TRBV19 and TRBJ1-2, with TRBD1 as a possible D gene (6 bases). CDR1 is LNHDA and CDR2 is SQIVND in the germline V gene (reference sequence). The ends were cut back, 7 bases at V and 2 bases at J, with 17 bases in the middle. The CDR3 spans 15 residues. The CDR3 nucleotides are TGTGCCAGTACCCATGATCAGGGGTTGAACTATGGCTACACCTTC. Protein product: CASTHDQGLNYGYTF.

This clonotype was seen a few times. This chain connects TRBV6-1 to TRBJ1-5; no firm D call. The CDR3 is 12 residues long. V lost 6 bases and J lost 5, with 8 bases in between. Per germline, CDR1 MNHNS and CDR2 SASEGT. The chain's CDR3 is CASRGGDQPQHF. CDR3 nucleotides: TGTGCCAGCAGGGGCGGGGATCAGCCCCAGCATTTT.

This clonotype was observed a few times. J is TRBJ1-2 and V is TRBV20-1; a weak D match, TRBD1 (6 bases). With 4 bases removed from V and 8 bases from J, the gap between germline ends came to 23 bases. CDR1 DFQATT and CDR2 SNEGSKA come from the germline V gene (reference sequence). The CDR3 has 15 residues. This chain's CDR3 is CSATDSGTRQRGYTF. The CDR3 nucleotides are TGCAGTGCTACTGATTCCGGGACACGACAACGGGGCTACACCTTC.

This clonotype occurred a few times. The V gene is TRBV6-1, the J gene TRBJ1-1; tentatively, D is TRBD1 (5 bases). The germline V and J ends were trimmed by 6 bases and 5 bases, with 13 bases remaining between them. The CDR3 consists of 13 residues. Germline V gives CDR1 MNHNS, CDR2 SASEGT. The CDR3 DNA sequence: TGTGCCAGCAGAGACGGGGCAGGGACTGAAGCTTTCTTT. Translation gives CASRDGAGTEAFF.

This clonotype was seen only a few times. This chain links TRBV10-2 with TRBJ2-2, with 7 nucleotides matching TRBD1. The V gene end was trimmed by 0 bases and the J gene end by 8 bases; junction bases not matched to a gene: 12. Germline CDR1 reads WSHSY; CDR2 reads SAAADI. This CDR3 has 17 amino acids. The CDR3 region has the DNA TGCGCCAGCAGTGAGTCCTCCGCCTGGACAGGTCAAGGGGAGCTGTTTTTT. Protein product: CASSESSAWTGQGELFF.

This clonotype was picked up many times. The rearrangement uses TRBV3-1 and TRBJ2-7, with a possible D match to TRBD2 (6 bases). The V and J ends lost 4 bases and 0 bases respectively, with 16 bases between them. Looked up from germline, CDR1 is LGHDT and CDR2 is YNNKEL (reference sequence). This CDR3 comprises 16 residues. CDR3 coding DNA: TGTGCCAGCAGCCCCTTGGGAGGCGCTAGCTCCTACGAGCAGTACTTC. It encodes CASSPLGGASSYEQYF.